The rows below give T cell receptor beta chains drawn from one sample of a study of T cell repertoires in cytomegalovirus infection. MiXCR, run by TCRdb on the reads, gives a single entry per CDR3 protein. The sample gives about 530,000 distinct CDR3 sequences, more than 20% of which show up once; about 12% is in the top ten. Sequenced material: PBMCs. The source of these receptors is a human donor in good health (CMV status not recorded). Some clones in this sample may be carry-over from other donors' samples. Each CDR3 is given with its conserved first and last residue. Each record gives: CDR3 protein, V gene, clone size. Only some rows state a clone size, as once, few, many or a class for expanded clones.

CATSEGTQPQHF,TRBV24-1,.
CASRSLVQGSGANVLTF,TRBV6-5,.
CASSLETGLTDTQYF,TRBV7-2,many
CASSSTSGSWSEQFF,TRBV7-2,.
CASSQENQPQHF,TRBV18,once
CASSLTAGGLLDEQFF,TRBV11-3,few
CASTDPRTPQYF,TRBV28,few
CASSQVPIGTSGSYEQYF,TRBV4-2,.
CASSSFDRAEKLFF,TRBV5-1,.
CASSIKQGAYNEQFF,TRBV7-2,few
CASSLGQIRAYEQYF,TRBV7-8,many
CAISDKGQGYEQYF,TRBV10-3,.
CASSYSTRRGIAYEQYF,TRBV6-2/TRBV6-3,.
CASTRTGVPNTEAFF,TRBV6-2/TRBV6-3,.
CASIPLDTDTQYF,TRBV6-2/TRBV6-3,.
CAWSRDSYGYTF,TRBV30,.
CASSLALRKGTYEQYF,TRBV7-2,many
CATRGGPYEQYF,TRBV10-3,.
CSARGTDLRDRGPETQYF,TRBV20-1,.
CASSHTGRSYEQYF,TRBV18,.
CASKYRSSGSYEQYF,TRBV6-1,few
CATEGLAGYNEQFF,TRBV5-4,.
CASSVRYFYEQYF,TRBV9,.
CASSLRTSGRRSAYEQYF,TRBV7-2,.
CASTGRTYEQYF,TRBV6-6,.
CASSLRARGNSGNTIYF,TRBV5-8,.
CASSESRTGYTDTQYF,TRBV25-1,few
CASSQVVSRFYNSPLHF,TRBV14,few
CSVPGQGPGQPQHF,TRBV29-1,few
CASTKRGFTEAFF,TRBV5-4,few
CSASGQGPYEQYF,TRBV20-1,few
CSASQGEYNSPLHF,TRBV20-1,.
CASSTWGGVTEAFF,TRBV28,few
CASSLADEGPYEQYF,TRBV7-6,.
CASSSPAGTGAEAFF,TRBV7-9,.
CASTDSGGETQYF,TRBV7-8,few
CASSLQRAGLAGGAYEQYF,TRBV7-2,few
CASSGKREVETQYF,TRBV12-3/TRBV12-4,.
CASSPSVASSYNEQFF,TRBV7-6,many
CASRETVLAGSLHF,TRBV19,.
CASSYSKGPEDTQYF,TRBV6-5,.
CSARTSGRYPETQYF,TRBV20-1,.
CASSQDWGGSYGYTF,TRBV4-3,.
CASSEDPAGGTGELFF,TRBV7-8,few
CASSLGTVGNTIYF,TRBV11-2,few
CSAQPSGRIHEQYF,TRBV20-1,.
CASSTQGAVGGYTF,TRBV6-5,.
CATSRDQGNTIYF,TRBV15,few
CASSLGEGAAYEQYF,TRBV7-6,many
CASSFLVGSGRNTDTQYF,TRBV11-3,.
CASSVGSGQGSDTQYF,TRBV7-6,many
CASSQYAENTGELFF,TRBV4-3,.
CASSLSGRAEDTQYF,TRBV11-2,few
CASAPGRSNTGELFF,TRBV7-9,.